A selection of T cell receptor beta chains follows, all from one sample in a study of human T cells and chemical hapten exposure. TCRdb reanalysed the RACE reads using MiXCR and keeps one entry per CDR3 protein. The top ten clones hold under 4% of a sample with 85,000 to 100,000 distinct CDR3 sequences, 9.5% to 14% of them seen once. This specimen was whole blood, taken in connection with sensitization to the hapten diphenylcyclopropenone (DPC). Every receptor here comes from an older woman with alopecia areata. Some clones in this sample may be carry-over from other donors' samples. Each CDR3 is given with its conserved first and last residue. Each record gives: J gene, D gene, clone size, V gene, CDR3 DNA, CDR3 protein. A D gene is named only where the DNA matches it firmly. The size entry is marked missing in some rows and otherwise reads once, few, many or a size class.

>TRBJ2-4|TRBD2|many|TRBV12-3/TRBV12-4
TGTGCCAGCAGCCGGCTAGCGGGTCTAGCCAAAAACATTCAGTACTTC
CASSRLAGLAKNIQYF
>TRBJ2-7|.|few|TRBV6-1
TGTGCCAGCAGGATCACGAACTACGAGCAGTACTTC
CASRITNYEQYF
>TRBJ2-3|.|.|TRBV11-2
TGTGCCAGCAGCTTGATCCGAAGGGGGGGCGGCGGAGATACGCAGTATTTT
CASSLIRRGGGGDTQYF
>TRBJ1-6|.|many|TRBV20-1
TGCAGTGCTAGAGTGGGGACCGCCGAATCACCCCTCCACTTT
CSARVGTAESPLHF
>TRBJ2-5|.|many|TRBV5-4
TGTGCCAGCAGCTTATGGGTTGGCGGGGAAGAGACCCAGTACTTC
CASSLWVGGEETQYF
>TRBJ2-7|.|many|TRBV7-8
TGTGCCAGCAGCTCCGGCGAGGCTTATTACTACGAGCAGTACTTC
CASSSGEAYYYEQYF
>TRBJ2-7|.|.|TRBV5-6
TGTGCCAGCAGCTTGTTCGGCAGCGATTACGAGCAGTACTTC
CASSLFGSDYEQYF
>TRBJ2-1|TRBD2|few|TRBV6-6
TGTGCCAGCAGACACGGGGGGGCAGGATCCTACAATGAGCAGTTCTTC
CASRHGGAGSYNEQFF
>TRBJ2-1|.|many|TRBV14
TGTGCCAGCAGCCAAGATCTGTGGGGGGGCCCCTACAATGAGCAGTTCTTC
CASSQDLWGGPYNEQFF
>TRBJ2-2|.|many|TRBV3-1
TGTGCCAGCAGCCAAGACCGGGGGAACACCGGGGAGCTGTTTTTT
CASSQDRGNTGELFF
>TRBJ2-3|.|many|TRBV15
TGTGCCACCAGCAGAGAGCCAGCAGATACGCAGTATTTT
CATSREPADTQYF
>TRBJ2-3|TRBD2|many|TRBV5-1
TGCGCCAGCAGCTTGGGTCTAGCGGCGGGCACAGATACGCAGTATTTT
CASSLGLAAGTDTQYF
>TRBJ2-7|.|few|TRBV5-1
TGCGCCAGCAGCGCGGGAATTGACAGCAGGGGTTACGAGCAGTACTTC
CASSAGIDSRGYEQYF
>TRBJ2-3|TRBD2|.|TRBV20-1
TGCAGTGCTACCTTCGGACTAGCGGGGGCCCGAGACCAGGCAGATACGCAGTATTTT
CSATFGLAGARDQADTQYF
>TRBJ2-3|.|.|TRBV2
TGTGCCAGCAGTGCCTCCCCCGGAGGTGAAGATACGCAGTATTTT
CASSASPGGEDTQYF
>TRBJ2-2|.|many|TRBV11-2
TGTGCCAGCAGAGACTCCGTGGGAACCGGGGAGCTGTTTTTT
CASRDSVGTGELFF
>TRBJ2-2|.|few|TRBV6-1
TGTGCCAGCACTCGCAGAGGGGGGGGCGCGAACACCGGGGAGCTGTTTTTT
CASTRRGGGANTGELFF
>TRBJ2-1|.|.|TRBV7-2
TGTGCCAGCAAAAGTTACAATGAGCAGTTCTTC
CASKSYNEQFF
>TRBJ1-5|.|.|TRBV20-1
TGCAGTGCTAGAATCTGGGATCCGAATCAGCCCCAGCATTTT
CSARIWDPNQPQHF
>TRBJ1-1|.|many|TRBV12-5
TGTGCTAGTGGTTTGATGGGGGGTACTGAAGCTTTCTTT
CASGLMGGTEAFF
>TRBJ1-2|.|few|TRBV7-9
TGTGCCAGCAGCCCCCAAGACGTTGGCTACACCTTC
CASSPQDVGYTF
>TRBJ2-1|TRBD2|many|TRBV7-3
TGTGCCAGCAGCCCGTATAGCGGGTGGGGCAATGAGCAGTTCTTC
CASSPYSGWGNEQFF
>TRBJ2-2|TRBD1|many|TRBV7-8
TGTGCCAGCAGCTTTCAGGGGGCGCAAATCCCCGGGGAGCTGTTTTTT
CASSFQGAQIPGELFF
>TRBJ1-4|.|few|TRBV5-1
TGCGCCAGCAGCTTGGAGGTGGGAAGAGGAGAAAAACTGTTTTTT
CASSLEVGRGEKLFF
>TRBJ1-1|.|many|TRBV20-1
TGCAGTGCTAGTTCCCCACTGAACACTGAAGCTTTCTTT
CSASSPLNTEAFF
>TRBJ2-3|TRBD2|many|TRBV7-2
TGTGCCAGCAGCTTCAGACGACTAGCGGGGGCCATTGGAGGAGATACGCAGTATTTT
CASSFRRLAGAIGGDTQYF
>TRBJ2-7|.|.|TRBV25-1
TGTGCCAGCAGTGTCGATCACTGCTACACACCGGACTACGAGCAGTACTTC
CASSVDHCYTPDYEQYF
>TRBJ2-3|.|.|TRBV12-3/TRBV12-4
TGTGCCAGCAGCCCCGGGGGCGGGGGCCTAGATACGCAGTATTTT
CASSPGGGGLDTQYF
>TRBJ2-1|TRBD2|.|TRBV7-8
TGTGCCAGCAGCTTTTTTGGAACTGGGCGGGGGGGCTCCAATGAGCAGTTCTTC
CASSFFGTGRGGSNEQFF
>TRBJ1-5|.|few|TRBV6-1
TGTGCCAGCAGTGGACCGGGTTTCGGGGATCAGCCCCAGCATTTT
CASSGPGFGDQPQHF
>TRBJ2-1|TRBD2|few|TRBV5-1
TGCGCCAGCAGCCCGACTAGCGGAAACTACAATGAGCAGTTCTTC
CASSPTSGNYNEQFF
>TRBJ2-3|TRBD1|.|TRBV29-1
TGCAGCGTAACACAGGGGGCGCGGGGTACGCAGTATTTT
CSVTQGARGTQYF
>TRBJ2-5|TRBD2|few|TRBV15
TGTGCCACCAGCAGAGCTCCTCCTCGGACTAGCGGGGCCATTTTCGCCCAGTACTTC
CATSRAPPRTSGAIFAQYF
>TRBJ2-5|.|.|TRBV30
TGTGCCTGGGGGACCTGGGAGACCCAGTACTTC
CAWGTWETQYF
>TRBJ2-1|TRBD1|.|TRBV3-1
TGTGCCAGCAGCCTGTCTGACAGGGACAATGAGCAGTTCTTC
CASSLSDRDNEQFF
>TRBJ1-4|.|many|TRBV6-6
TGTGCCAGCAGTTCGCTGGGGGAAAAACTGTTTTTT
CASSSLGEKLFF
>TRBJ1-5|.|many|TRBV20-1
TGCAGTGCCACACCAGGGCCCCGGGATCAGCCCCAGCATTTT
CSATPGPRDQPQHF
>TRBJ2-2|.|few|TRBV2
TGTGCCAGCAGTGAAGATGGGCCCGGGGAGCTGTTTTTT
CASSEDGPGELFF
>TRBJ2-5|.|.|TRBV7-7
TGTGCTAGCAGCTTAGTCGGTGTCGGTGGGGAGACCCAGTACTTC
CASSLVGVGGETQYF
>TRBJ1-5|.|few|TRBV5-1
TGCGCCAGCAGCTTGGGCGGGGCATATAGCAATCAGCCCCAGCATTTT
CASSLGGAYSNQPQHF
>TRBJ2-7|TRBD1|many|TRBV6-5
TGTGCCAGCAGGCAACCGGGACAGGGTCCCGAGCAGTACTTC
CASRQPGQGPEQYF
>TRBJ2-5|.|many|TRBV12-3/TRBV12-4
TGTGCCAGCAGTTCCCGATCTGGACAAGAGACCCAGTACTTC
CASSSRSGQETQYF
>TRBJ2-2|.|few|TRBV27
TGTGCCAGCAGTTCCCTCCAGGGGAGGGTCACCGGGGAGCTGTTTTTT
CASSSLQGRVTGELFF
>TRBJ2-5|.|.|TRBV29-1
TGCAGCGTTGGTCAGGTGGTGGAGACCCAGTACTTC
CSVGQVVETQYF
>TRBJ2-3|TRBD1|many|TRBV2
TGTGCCAGCTGTCCAGGGGGAGCAGATACGCAGTATTTT
CASCPGGADTQYF
>TRBJ1-4|TRBD1|few|TRBV28
TGTGCCAGCAGTCAAACCGGGACAGGAGGTGAAAAACTGTTTTTT
CASSQTGTGGEKLFF
>TRBJ1-4|.|.|TRBV14
TGTGCCAGCAGCCAAGATTTTGAGGGCACTAATGAAAAACTGTTTTTT
CASSQDFEGTNEKLFF
>TRBJ1-4|.|many|TRBV12-3/TRBV12-4
TGTGCCAGCACCTCCCGGGAGAAGAGTAATGAAAAACTGTTTTTT
CASTSREKSNEKLFF
>TRBJ2-7|.|many|TRBV20-1
TGCAGTGCTAGAGATCTGCTGGCCTACCGAGACGAGCAGTACTTC
CSARDLLAYRDEQYF
>TRBJ1-3|.|many|TRBV6-5
TGTGCCAGCAGTTTGGTAGGCGATGGAAACACCATATATTTT
CASSLVGDGNTIYF
>TRBJ1-1|TRBD1|many|TRBV20-1
TGCAGTGCTACCGGACAGGGTGGAAAGAACACTGAAGCTTTCTTT
CSATGQGGKNTEAFF
>TRBJ1-1|.|few|TRBV10-3
TGTGCCATCAGTGGGCAGGGACCCTACAACACTGAAGCTTTCTTT
CAISGQGPYNTEAFF
>TRBJ2-5|TRBD1|many|TRBV6-6
TGTGCCAGCAGTGGGCTGACAGGGGCAGGACAAGAGACCCAGTACTTC
CASSGLTGAGQETQYF
>TRBJ1-5|.|many|TRBV14
TGTGCCAGCAGCCAAGCCGGCAATCAGCCCCAGCATTTT
CASSQAGNQPQHF